This TCR beta chain was sequenced for a study of T cells in Graves' hyperthyroidism and ophthalmopathy. This CDR3 spans 16 amino acids. V was clipped by 0 bases and J by 0 bases, with 9 bases between them. Germline CDR1 is LNHNV and CDR2 is YYDKDF (reference sequence). RNA transcripts yielded amplified TCR beta CDR3 regions. The study used the HTBI primer set for a first-round RT-PCR of the TCR CDR3. TCRdb redid the calling of the multiplex PCR reads with MiXCR, one entry per CDR3 protein. Found here are 450,000 to 550,000 distinct CDR3 sequences, approximately 24% of them singletons; the top ten hold approximately 10%.

Source material: blood. The receptor comes from a young woman with Graves' ophthalmopathy. V is TRBV15 and J is TRBJ1-5; D not resolved. The CDR3 region has the DNA TGTGCCACCAGCAGAGATCGGGCAGCTAGCAATCAGCCCCAGCATTTT. Amino acid sequence: CATSRDRAASNQPQHF.